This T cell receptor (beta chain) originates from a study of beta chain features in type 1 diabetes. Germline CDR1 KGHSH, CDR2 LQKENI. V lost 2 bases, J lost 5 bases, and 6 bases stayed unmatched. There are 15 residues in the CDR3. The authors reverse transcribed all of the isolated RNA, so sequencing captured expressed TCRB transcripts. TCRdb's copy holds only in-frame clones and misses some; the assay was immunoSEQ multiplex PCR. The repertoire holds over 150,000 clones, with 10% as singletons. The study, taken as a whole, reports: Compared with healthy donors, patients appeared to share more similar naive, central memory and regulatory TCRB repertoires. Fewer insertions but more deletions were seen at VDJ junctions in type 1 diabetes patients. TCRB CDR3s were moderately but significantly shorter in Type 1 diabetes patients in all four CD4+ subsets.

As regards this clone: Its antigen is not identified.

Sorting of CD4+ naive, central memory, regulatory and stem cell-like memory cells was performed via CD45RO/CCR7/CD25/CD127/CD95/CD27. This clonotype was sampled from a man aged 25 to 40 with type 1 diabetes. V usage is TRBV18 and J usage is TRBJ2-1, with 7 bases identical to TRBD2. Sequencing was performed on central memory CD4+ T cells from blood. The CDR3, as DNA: TGTGCCAGCTCACCAACACCTAGCGGAGACAATGAGCAGTTCTTC. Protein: CASSPTPSGDNEQFF. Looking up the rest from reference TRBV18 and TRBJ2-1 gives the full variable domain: NAGVMQNPRHLVRRRGQEARLRCSPMKGHSHVYWYRQLPEEGLKFMVYLQKENIIDESGMPKERFSAEFPKEGPSILRIQQVVRGDSAAYFCASSPTPSGDNEQFFGPGTRLTVL.